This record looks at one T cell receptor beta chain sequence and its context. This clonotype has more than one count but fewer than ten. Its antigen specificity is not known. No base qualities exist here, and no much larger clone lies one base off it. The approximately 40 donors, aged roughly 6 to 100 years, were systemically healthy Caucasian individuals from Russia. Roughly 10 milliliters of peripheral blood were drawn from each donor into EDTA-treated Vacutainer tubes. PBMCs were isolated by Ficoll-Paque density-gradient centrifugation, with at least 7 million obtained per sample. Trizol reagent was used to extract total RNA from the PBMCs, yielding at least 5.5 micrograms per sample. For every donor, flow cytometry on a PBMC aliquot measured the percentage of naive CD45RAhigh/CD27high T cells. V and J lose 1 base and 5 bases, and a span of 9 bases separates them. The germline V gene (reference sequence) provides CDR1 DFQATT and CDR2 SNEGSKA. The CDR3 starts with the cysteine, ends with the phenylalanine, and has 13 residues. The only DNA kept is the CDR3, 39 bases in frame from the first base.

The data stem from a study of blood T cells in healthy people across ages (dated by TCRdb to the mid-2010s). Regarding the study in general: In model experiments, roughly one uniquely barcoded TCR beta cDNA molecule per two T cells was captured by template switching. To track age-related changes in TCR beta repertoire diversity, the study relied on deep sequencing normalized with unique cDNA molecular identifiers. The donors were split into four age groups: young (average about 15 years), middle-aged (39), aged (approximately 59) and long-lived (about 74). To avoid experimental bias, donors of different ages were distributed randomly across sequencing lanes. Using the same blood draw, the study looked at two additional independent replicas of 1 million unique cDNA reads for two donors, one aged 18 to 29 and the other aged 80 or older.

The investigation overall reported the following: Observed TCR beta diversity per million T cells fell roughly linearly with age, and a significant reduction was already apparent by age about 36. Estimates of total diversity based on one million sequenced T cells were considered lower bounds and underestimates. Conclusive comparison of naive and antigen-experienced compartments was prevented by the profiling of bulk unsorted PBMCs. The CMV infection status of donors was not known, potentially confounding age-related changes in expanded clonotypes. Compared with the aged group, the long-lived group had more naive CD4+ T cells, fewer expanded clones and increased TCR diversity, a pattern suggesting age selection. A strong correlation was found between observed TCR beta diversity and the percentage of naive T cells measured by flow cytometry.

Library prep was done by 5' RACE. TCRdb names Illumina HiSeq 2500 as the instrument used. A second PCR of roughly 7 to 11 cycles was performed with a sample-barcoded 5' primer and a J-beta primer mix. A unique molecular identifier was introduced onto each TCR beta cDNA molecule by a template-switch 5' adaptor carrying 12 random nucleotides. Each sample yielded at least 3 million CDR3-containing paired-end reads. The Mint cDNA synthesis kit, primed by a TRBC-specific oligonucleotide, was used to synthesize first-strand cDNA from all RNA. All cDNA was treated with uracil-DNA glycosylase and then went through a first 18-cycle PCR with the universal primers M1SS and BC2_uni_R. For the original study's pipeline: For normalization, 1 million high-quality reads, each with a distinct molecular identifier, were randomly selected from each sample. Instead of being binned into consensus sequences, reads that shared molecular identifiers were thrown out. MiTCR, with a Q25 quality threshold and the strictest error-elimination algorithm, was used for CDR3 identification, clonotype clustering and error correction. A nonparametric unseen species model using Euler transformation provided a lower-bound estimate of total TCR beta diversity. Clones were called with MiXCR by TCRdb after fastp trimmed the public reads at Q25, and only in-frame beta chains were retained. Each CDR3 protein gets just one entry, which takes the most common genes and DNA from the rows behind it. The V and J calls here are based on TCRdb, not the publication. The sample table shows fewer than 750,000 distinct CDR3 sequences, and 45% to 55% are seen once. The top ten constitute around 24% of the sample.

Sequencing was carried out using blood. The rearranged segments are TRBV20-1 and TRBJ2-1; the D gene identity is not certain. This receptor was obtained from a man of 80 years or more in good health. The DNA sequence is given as TGCAGTGCTAGAGCCATGTCGCACAATGAGCAGTTCTTC. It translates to CSARAMSHNEQFF.